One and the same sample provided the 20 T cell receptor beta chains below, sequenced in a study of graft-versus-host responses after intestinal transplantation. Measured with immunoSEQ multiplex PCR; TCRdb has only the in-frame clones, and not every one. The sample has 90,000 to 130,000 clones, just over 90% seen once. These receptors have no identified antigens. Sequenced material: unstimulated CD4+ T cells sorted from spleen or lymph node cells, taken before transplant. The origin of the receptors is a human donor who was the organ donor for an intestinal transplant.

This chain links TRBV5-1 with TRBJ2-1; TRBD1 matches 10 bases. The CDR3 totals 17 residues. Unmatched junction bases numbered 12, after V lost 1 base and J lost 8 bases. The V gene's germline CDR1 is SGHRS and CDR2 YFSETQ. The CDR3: CASSLRAFDRGRDEQFF. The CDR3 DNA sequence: TGCGCCAGCAGCTTGAGGGCCTTCGACAGGGGGCGGGATGAGCAGTTCTTC.

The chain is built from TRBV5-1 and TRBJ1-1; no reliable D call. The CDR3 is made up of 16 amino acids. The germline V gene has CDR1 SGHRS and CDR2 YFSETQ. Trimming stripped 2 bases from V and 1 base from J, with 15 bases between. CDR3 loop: CASSFRSQDGNTEAFF. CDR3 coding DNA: TGCGCCAGCAGCTTTAGGAGTCAAGACGGGAACACTGAAGCTTTCTTT.

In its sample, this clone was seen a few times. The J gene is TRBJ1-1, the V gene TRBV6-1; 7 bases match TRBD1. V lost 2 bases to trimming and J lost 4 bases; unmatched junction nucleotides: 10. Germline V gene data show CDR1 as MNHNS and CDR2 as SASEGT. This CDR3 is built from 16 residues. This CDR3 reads CASSERQGGFGTEAFF. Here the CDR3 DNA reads TGTGCCAGCAGTGAAAGGCAGGGGGGGTTTGGCACTGAAGCTTTCTTT.

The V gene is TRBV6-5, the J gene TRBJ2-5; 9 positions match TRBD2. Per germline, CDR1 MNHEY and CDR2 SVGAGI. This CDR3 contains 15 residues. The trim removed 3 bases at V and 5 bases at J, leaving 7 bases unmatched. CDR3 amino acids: CASSYSLAGRETQYF. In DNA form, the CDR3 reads TGTGCCAGCAGTTATAGTCTAGCGGGACGCGAGACCCAGTACTTC.

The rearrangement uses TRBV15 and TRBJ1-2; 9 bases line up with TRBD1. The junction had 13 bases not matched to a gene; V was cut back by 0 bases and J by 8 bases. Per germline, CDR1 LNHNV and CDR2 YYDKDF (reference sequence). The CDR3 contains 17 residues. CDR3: CATSRDYVGTGTQGYTF. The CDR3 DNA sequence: TGTGCCACCAGCAGAGATTACGTTGGGACAGGGACACAAGGCTACACCTTC.

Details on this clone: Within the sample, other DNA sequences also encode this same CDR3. The CDR3 bases are TGTGCCAGCAGCCTCGACAGGGGAAACACTGAAGCTTTCTTT. It specifies CASSLDRGNTEAFF. The chain recombines TRBV5-4 with TRBJ1-1, with TRBD1 identical over 8 bases. Germline V gene sequence: CDR1 SGHNT, CDR2 YYREEE (reference sequence). J was trimmed by 2 bases and V by 4 bases; bases with no gene match: 4. The CDR3 consists of 14 residues.

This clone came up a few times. The DNA of the CDR3 is TGTGCCAGCAGCCATCTGTGGGACAGGGTCTATGAAGCTTTCTTT. Translation gives CASSHLWDRVYEAFF. The V call is TRBV14, the J call TRBJ1-1; 9 bases line up with TRBD1. CDR3 size: 15 residues. V gave up 3 bases and J gave up 7 bases; unmatched junction bases: 9. Germline CDR1 and CDR2: SGHDN and FVKESK.

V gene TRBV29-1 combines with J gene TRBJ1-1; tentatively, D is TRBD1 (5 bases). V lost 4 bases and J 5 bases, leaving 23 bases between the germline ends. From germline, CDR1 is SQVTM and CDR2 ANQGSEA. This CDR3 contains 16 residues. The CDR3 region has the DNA TGCAGCGTTGCGGCGGTGGAGGGGCGAGTAGTTACTGAAGCTTTCTTT. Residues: CSVAAVEGRVVTEAFF. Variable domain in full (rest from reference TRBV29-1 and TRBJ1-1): SAVISQKPSRDICQRGTSLTIQCQVDSQVTMMFWYRQQPGQSLTLIATANQGSEATYESGFVIDKFPISRPNLTFSTLTVSNMSPEDSSIYLCSVAAVEGRVVTEAFFGQGTRLTVV.

The CDR3 DNA sequence: TGTGCCAGCAGCTTAGGGCAGGGGGCTAACTATGGCTACACCTTC. It yields the protein CASSLGQGANYGYTF. The genes are TRBV7-6 and TRBJ1-2, with 7 bases lining up with TRBD1. Germline CDR1 and CDR2: SGHVS and FNYEAQ. CDR3 length equals 15 residues. The trim removed 1 base at V and 0 bases at J, leaving 2 bases unmatched.

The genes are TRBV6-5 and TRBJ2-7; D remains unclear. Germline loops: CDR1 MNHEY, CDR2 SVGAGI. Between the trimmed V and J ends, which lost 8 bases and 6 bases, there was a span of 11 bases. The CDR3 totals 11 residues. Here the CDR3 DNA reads TGTGCCAGCTCACCCCCCCTCGAGCAGTACTTC. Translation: CASSPPLEQYF.

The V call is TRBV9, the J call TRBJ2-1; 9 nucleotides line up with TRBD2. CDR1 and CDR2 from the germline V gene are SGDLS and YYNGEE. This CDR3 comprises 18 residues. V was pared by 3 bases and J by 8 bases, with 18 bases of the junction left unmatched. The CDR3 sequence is CASSARPSPAGGVDEQFF. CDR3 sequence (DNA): TGTGCCAGCAGCGCTCGACCGTCCCCAGCGGGAGGTGTGGATGAGCAGTTCTTC.

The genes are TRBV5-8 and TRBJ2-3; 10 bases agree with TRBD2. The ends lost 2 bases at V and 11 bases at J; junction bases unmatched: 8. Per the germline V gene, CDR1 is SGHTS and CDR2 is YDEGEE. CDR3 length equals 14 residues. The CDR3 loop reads CASSFGTSEGGQYF. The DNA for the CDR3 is TGTGCCAGCAGCTTCGGGACTAGCGAAGGGGGGCAGTATTTT.

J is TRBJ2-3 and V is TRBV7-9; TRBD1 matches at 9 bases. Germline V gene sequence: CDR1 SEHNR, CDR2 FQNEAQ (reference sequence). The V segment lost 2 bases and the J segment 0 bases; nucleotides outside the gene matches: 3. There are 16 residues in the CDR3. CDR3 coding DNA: TGTGCCAGCAGCTTAACAGGGGGCGTTAGCACAGATACGCAGTATTTT. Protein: CASSLTGGVSTDTQYF.

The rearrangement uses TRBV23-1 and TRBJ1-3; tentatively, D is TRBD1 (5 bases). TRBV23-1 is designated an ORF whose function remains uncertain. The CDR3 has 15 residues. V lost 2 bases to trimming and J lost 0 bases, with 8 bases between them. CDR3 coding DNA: TGCGCCAGCAGTCAACAGGGTAACTCTGGAAACACCATATATTTT. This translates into CASSQQGNSGNTIYF.

CDR3 protein: CAISETNYEQYF. Here the CDR3 DNA reads TGTGCCATCAGTGAGACAAACTACGAGCAGTACTTC. V gene TRBV10-3 combines with J gene TRBJ2-7, with unresolved D. CDR1 is ENHRY, CDR2 SYGVKD, per germline. Trimming left V 2 bases short and J 3 bases short, with 5 bases between. This CDR3 has 12 amino acids.

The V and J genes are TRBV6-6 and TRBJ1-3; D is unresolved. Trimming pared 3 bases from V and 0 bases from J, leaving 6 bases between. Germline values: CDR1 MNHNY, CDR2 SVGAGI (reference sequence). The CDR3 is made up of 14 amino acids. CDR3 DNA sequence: TGTGCCAGCAGTTATATCACCTCTGGAAACACCATATATTTT. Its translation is CASSYITSGNTIYF.

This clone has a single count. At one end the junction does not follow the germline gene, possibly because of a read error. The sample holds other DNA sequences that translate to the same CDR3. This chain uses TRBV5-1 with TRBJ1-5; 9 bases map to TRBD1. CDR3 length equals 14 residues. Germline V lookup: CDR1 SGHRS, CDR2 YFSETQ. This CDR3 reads CASSLGTGNQPQHF. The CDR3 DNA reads TGCGCCAGCAGTTTGGGGACAGGGAATCAGCCCCAGCATTTT.

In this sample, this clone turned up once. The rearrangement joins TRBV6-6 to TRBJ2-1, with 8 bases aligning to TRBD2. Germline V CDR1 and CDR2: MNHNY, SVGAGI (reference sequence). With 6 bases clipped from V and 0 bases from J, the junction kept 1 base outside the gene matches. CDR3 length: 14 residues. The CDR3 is CASSLAGSYNEQFF. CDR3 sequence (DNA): TGTGCCAGCAGCCTAGCGGGCTCCTACAATGAGCAGTTCTTC.

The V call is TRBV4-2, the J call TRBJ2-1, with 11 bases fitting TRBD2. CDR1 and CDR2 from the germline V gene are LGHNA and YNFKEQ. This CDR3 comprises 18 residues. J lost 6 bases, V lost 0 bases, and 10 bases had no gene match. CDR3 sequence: CASSQDPPWLAGGNEQFF. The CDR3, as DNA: TGTGCCAGCAGCCAAGACCCACCGTGGCTAGCGGGAGGCAATGAGCAGTTCTTC.

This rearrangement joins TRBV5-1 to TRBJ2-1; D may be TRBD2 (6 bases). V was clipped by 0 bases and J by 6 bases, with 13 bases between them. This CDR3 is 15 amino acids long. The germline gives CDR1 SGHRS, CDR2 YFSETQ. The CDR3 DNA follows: TGCGCCAGCAGCTTGGCCGGGGCGGGAATCAATGAGCAGTTCTTC. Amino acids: CASSLAGAGINEQFF.